The 25 T cell receptor beta chains below were found in one sample sequenced in a study of beta chain features in type 1 diabetes. The whole isolated RNA underwent reverse transcription, so sequencing captured expressed TCRB transcripts. Libraries were prepared by immunoSEQ multiplex PCR; TCRdb keeps only in-frame clonotypes and omits some of them. The sample lists 140,000 to 150,000 clones; roughly a tenth were seen once. Sequencing input: naive CD4+ T cells from blood. The receptors derive from a man aged 18 to 29 in good health.

This clone has at least ten counts. The chain carries TRBV5-1 and TRBJ2-7, with 8 bases lining up with TRBD1. The CDR3 has 14 residues. V was pared by 1 base and J by 2 bases, with 2 bases of the junction left unmatched. CDR1 SGHRS and CDR2 YFSETQ come from the germline V gene. The CDR3 is CASSLRGQAYEQYF. CDR3 sequence (DNA): TGCGCCAGCAGCTTGAGGGGACAGGCCTACGAGCAGTACTTC.

J is TRBJ2-7 and V is TRBV14; D might be TRBD1 (6 bases). Germline V gene lookup returns CDR1 SGHDN and CDR2 FVKESK. The CDR3 totals 15 residues. With 6 bases removed from V and 2 bases from J, the gap between germline ends came to 17 bases. CDR3 sequence reads: CASRPAGAKTYEQYF. CDR3 sequence (DNA): TGTGCCAGCAGACCCGCAGGGGCCAAAACCTACGAGCAGTACTTC.

The V call is TRBV27, the J call TRBJ2-7, with 11 nucleotides matching TRBD1. This CDR3 spans 13 amino acids. Germline CDR1 reads MNHEY; CDR2 reads SMNVEV (reference sequence). With 11 bases clipped from V and 5 bases from J, the junction kept 8 bases outside the gene matches. The CDR3 here is CAGSWTGGHEQYF. DNA for the CDR3: TGTGCCGGCTCATGGACAGGGGGCCACGAGCAGTACTTC.

This clone occurred a few times. The chain combines TRBV4-2 with TRBJ2-5; D unclear. Per the germline V gene, CDR1 is LGHNA and CDR2 is YNFKEQ. The CDR3 covers 14 residues. V shed 1 base and J shed 2 bases, with 8 bases lying between them. The CDR3 reads CASSQVTVQETQYF. CDR3 bases: TGTGCCAGCAGCCAAGTAACAGTTCAAGAGACCCAGTACTTC.

At least ten counts were recorded for this clone. The chain uses TRBV4-3 and TRBJ2-7; no firm D call. The CDR3 is 12 amino acids. From germline, CDR1 is LGHNA and CDR2 YSLEER. V lost 1 base and J lost 7, with 8 bases in between. The CDR3 sequence is CASSQVLVEQYF. The DNA of the CDR3 is TGCGCCAGCAGCCAAGTACTGGTGGAGCAGTACTTC.

This sequence joins TRBV19 and TRBJ2-7; tentatively, D is TRBD1 (5 bases). The V gene's germline CDR1 is LNHDA and CDR2 SQIVND (reference sequence). Trimming pared 6 bases from V and 2 bases from J, leaving 11 bases between. CDR3 length: 13 residues. The CDR3 DNA reads as TGTGCCAGTAGCAGGGAAAATCCCTACGAGCAGTACTTC. It codes for CASSRENPYEQYF.

In this sample, this clone turned up a few times. The rearrangement uses TRBV5-6 and TRBJ1-3; 7 bases align to TRBD1. CDR1 is SGHDT and CDR2 is YYEEEE in the germline V gene. With 2 bases clipped from V and 1 base from J, the junction kept 6 bases outside the gene matches. The CDR3 is 16 amino acids. The CDR3 DNA reads as TGTGCCAGCAGCTTTCCGGGACAGCAGTCTGGAAACACCATATATTTT. This sequence encodes CASSFPGQQSGNTIYF.

The chain couples TRBV9 to TRBJ2-5; 11 bases align to TRBD2. The germline gives CDR1 SGDLS, CDR2 YYNGEE. CDR3 length: 19 residues. The trim removed 3 bases at V and 2 bases at J, leaving 15 bases unmatched. The CDR3 loop reads CASSASGLADHNSQETQYF. In nucleotides, the CDR3 is TGTGCCAGCAGCGCCTCGGGACTAGCGGACCACAATTCTCAAGAGACCCAGTACTTC.

V is TRBV18 and J is TRBJ2-5; 8 bases line up with TRBD2. The CDR3 extends over 15 amino acids. The V gene's germline CDR1 is KGHSH and CDR2 LQKENI. J lost 0 bases, V lost 6 bases, and 6 bases had no gene match. In DNA form, the CDR3 reads TGTGCCAGCTCTATGTCGCGGGGGGACCAAGAGACCCAGTACTTC. Encoded protein: CASSMSRGDQETQYF.

This clone was observed once. This chain connects TRBV5-1 to TRBJ2-1; 7 bases fit TRBD2. From germline, CDR1 is SGHRS and CDR2 YFSETQ. V trimming: 0 bases; J trimming: 4 bases; junction bases outside the gene matches: 4. The CDR3 covers 15 residues. CDR3 in DNA: TGCGCCAGCAGCTTGGTTCTAGCGGAGTACAATGAGCAGTTCTTC. It is translated as CASSLVLAEYNEQFF.

This clone was observed a few times. This chain connects TRBV7-9 to TRBJ2-7; possibly TRBD2 for D (5 bases). This CDR3 region has 14 residues. Germline values: CDR1 SEHNR, CDR2 FQNEAQ (reference sequence). The V end was cut by 1 base, the J end by 4 bases, with 11 bases between. The CDR3 DNA reads TGTGCCAGCAGCTTAGGTCTAGCAACTTACGAGCAGTACTTC. This translates into CASSLGLATYEQYF.

In this sample, this clone turned up a few times. The V and J genes are TRBV7-9 and TRBJ1-1; 9 positions match TRBD1. Germline lookup yields CDR1 SEHNR and CDR2 FQNEAQ (reference sequence). The CDR3 spans 14 residues. Trimming at V came to 5 bases and at J to 3 bases, leaving 4 bases not matched to a gene. The CDR3 region has the DNA TGTGCCAGCAGCCTACAGGGGGCTTACACTGAAGCTTTCTTT. Translation: CASSLQGAYTEAFF.

In its sample, this clone was seen a few times. The rearrangement uses TRBV5-1 and TRBJ2-3; a weak D match, TRBD2 (5 bases). Trimming took 5 bases from V and 2 from J, leaving 12 bases between them. In germline, CDR1 is SGHRS, CDR2 YFSETQ. The CDR3 extends over 14 amino acids. The CDR3 protein is CASREGLFTDTQYF. The CDR3 DNA follows: TGCGCCAGCAGGGAAGGACTCTTCACAGATACGCAGTATTTT.

This clone has only a few counts. This rearrangement joins TRBV6-5 to TRBJ1-4; 11 positions match TRBD1. In germline, CDR1 is MNHEY, CDR2 SVGAGI. V was pared by 6 bases and J by 8 bases, with 5 bases of the junction left unmatched. The CDR3 consists of 14 residues. Here the CDR3 DNA reads TGTGCCAGCAGCCGCGGACAGGGGGCGGAAAAACTGTTTTTT. Translation: CASSRGQGAEKLFF.

V is TRBV6-7 and J is TRBJ2-5; 10 nucleotides match TRBD1. TRBV6-7 is marked as an open reading frame, function uncertain. V lost 6 bases and J lost 4; bases outside the gene matches: 14. This CDR3 is 17 amino acids long. The CDR3: CASSPRPGQGTRETQYF. The CDR3 DNA is TGTGCCAGCAGCCCTAGGCCGGGACAGGGGACTCGAGAGACCCAGTACTTC.

This clone was picked up a small number of times. V gene TRBV4-2 combines with J gene TRBJ2-5; 13 bases are a match to TRBD2. This CDR3 comprises 16 residues. Germline V gene data show CDR1 as LGHNA and CDR2 as YNFKEQ. The trim removed 3 bases at V and 1 base at J, leaving 2 bases unmatched. The CDR3 sequence: CASSHRLAGGQETQYF. CDR3 nucleotides: TGTGCCAGCAGCCACAGACTAGCGGGGGGCCAAGAGACCCAGTACTTC.

V usage is TRBV28 and J usage is TRBJ2-1, with D tentatively TRBD1 (6 bases). The CDR3 is 14 residues long. V lost 5 bases and J 4 bases, leaving 12 bases between the germline ends. Germline V gene lookup returns CDR1 MDHEN and CDR2 SYDVKM. The CDR3 DNA is TGTGCCAGCAGTCCCGGACAGAGATACAATGAGCAGTTCTTC. Translated, it gives CASSPGQRYNEQFF.

The J gene is TRBJ1-6, the V gene TRBV28; no firm D call. CDR1 and CDR2 (germline): MDHEN, SYDVKM. V was cut by 2 bases and J by 7 bases, with 18 bases left in between. The CDR3 has 17 residues. DNA for the CDR3: TGTGCCAGCAGTTTAATAGGAGGAGGGTTGGAGAATTCACCCCTCCACTTT. Residues: CASSLIGGGLENSPLHF.

This clone was found a few times. This chain links TRBV28 with TRBJ2-3, with no clear D. The CDR3 is 11 amino acids. Per the germline V gene, CDR1 is MDHEN and CDR2 is SYDVKM. V gave up 8 bases and J gave up 1 base, with 4 bases separating them. CDR3 loop: CASRGTDTQYF. CDR3 nucleotide sequence: TGTGCCAGCCGCGGCACAGATACGCAGTATTTT.

The chain employs TRBV10-3 and TRBJ1-3; 7 bases map to TRBD1. J was trimmed by 0 bases and V by 4 bases; bases with no gene match: 0. The CDR3 spans 14 residues. The germline gives CDR1 ENHRY, CDR2 SYGVKD. Here the CDR3 reads CAISGDSSGNTIYF. The CDR3, as DNA: TGTGCCATCAGTGGGGACAGCTCTGGAAACACCATATATTTT.

This sequence joins TRBV7-9 and TRBJ2-1; D gene unclear. Germline V gene lookup returns CDR1 SEHNR and CDR2 FQNEAQ (reference sequence). Between the trimmed V and J ends, which lost 7 bases and 5 bases, there was a span of 12 bases. This CDR3 has 13 residues. The chain's CDR3 is CASTRPTDNEQFF. The CDR3 bases are TGTGCCAGCACTAGACCTACCGACAATGAGCAGTTCTTC.

This clone has more than one count but fewer than ten. The genes are TRBV4-3 and TRBJ2-3; D may be TRBD2 (6 bases). The CDR3 is made up of 18 amino acids. The germline V and J ends were trimmed by 1 base and 4 bases, with 21 bases remaining between them. Germline V gene sequence: CDR1 LGHNA, CDR2 YSLEER. The CDR3 region has the DNA TGCGCCAGCAGCCAAGTGGGGGGTGGTGGCGGAGGGGCAGATACGCAGTATTTT. This gives the protein CASSQVGGGGGGADTQYF.

This clone turned up a few times. The rearrangement joins TRBV6-5 to TRBJ2-7; 7 nucleotides align to TRBD1. The CDR3 spans 15 residues. Losses at the gene ends were 2 bases for V and 3 bases for J; bases not matched to a gene: 7. Germline-derived CDR1 and CDR2 are MNHEY and SVGAGI. The CDR3 DNA reads TGTGCCAGCAGTTACCGGTGGCAGGGGGTCTACGAGCAGTACTTC. Its translation is CASSYRWQGVYEQYF.

The chain has TRBV20-1 and TRBJ2-7; 7 nucleotides agree with TRBD1. Germline V gene sequence: CDR1 DFQATT, CDR2 SNEGSKA (reference sequence). The CDR3 has 11 amino acids. The V gene end was trimmed by 2 bases and the J gene end by 6 bases; junction bases not matched to a gene: 1. CDR3 nucleotide sequence: TGCAGTGCTAGAAGGGACAGCGAGCAGTACTTC. Protein sequence: CSARRDSEQYF.

This clone has a count of ten or more. V usage is TRBV29-1 and J usage is TRBJ2-7, with D possibly matching TRBD2 (6 bases). Germline V gene data show CDR1 as SQVTM and CDR2 as ANQGSEA. The V end lost 4 bases, the J end lost 6 bases, and 16 bases lay between the germline ends. The CDR3 consists of 13 residues. CDR3 region: CSVVGQEGLEQYF. As DNA, the CDR3 is TGCAGCGTTGTAGGGCAGGAGGGACTCGAGCAGTACTTC.